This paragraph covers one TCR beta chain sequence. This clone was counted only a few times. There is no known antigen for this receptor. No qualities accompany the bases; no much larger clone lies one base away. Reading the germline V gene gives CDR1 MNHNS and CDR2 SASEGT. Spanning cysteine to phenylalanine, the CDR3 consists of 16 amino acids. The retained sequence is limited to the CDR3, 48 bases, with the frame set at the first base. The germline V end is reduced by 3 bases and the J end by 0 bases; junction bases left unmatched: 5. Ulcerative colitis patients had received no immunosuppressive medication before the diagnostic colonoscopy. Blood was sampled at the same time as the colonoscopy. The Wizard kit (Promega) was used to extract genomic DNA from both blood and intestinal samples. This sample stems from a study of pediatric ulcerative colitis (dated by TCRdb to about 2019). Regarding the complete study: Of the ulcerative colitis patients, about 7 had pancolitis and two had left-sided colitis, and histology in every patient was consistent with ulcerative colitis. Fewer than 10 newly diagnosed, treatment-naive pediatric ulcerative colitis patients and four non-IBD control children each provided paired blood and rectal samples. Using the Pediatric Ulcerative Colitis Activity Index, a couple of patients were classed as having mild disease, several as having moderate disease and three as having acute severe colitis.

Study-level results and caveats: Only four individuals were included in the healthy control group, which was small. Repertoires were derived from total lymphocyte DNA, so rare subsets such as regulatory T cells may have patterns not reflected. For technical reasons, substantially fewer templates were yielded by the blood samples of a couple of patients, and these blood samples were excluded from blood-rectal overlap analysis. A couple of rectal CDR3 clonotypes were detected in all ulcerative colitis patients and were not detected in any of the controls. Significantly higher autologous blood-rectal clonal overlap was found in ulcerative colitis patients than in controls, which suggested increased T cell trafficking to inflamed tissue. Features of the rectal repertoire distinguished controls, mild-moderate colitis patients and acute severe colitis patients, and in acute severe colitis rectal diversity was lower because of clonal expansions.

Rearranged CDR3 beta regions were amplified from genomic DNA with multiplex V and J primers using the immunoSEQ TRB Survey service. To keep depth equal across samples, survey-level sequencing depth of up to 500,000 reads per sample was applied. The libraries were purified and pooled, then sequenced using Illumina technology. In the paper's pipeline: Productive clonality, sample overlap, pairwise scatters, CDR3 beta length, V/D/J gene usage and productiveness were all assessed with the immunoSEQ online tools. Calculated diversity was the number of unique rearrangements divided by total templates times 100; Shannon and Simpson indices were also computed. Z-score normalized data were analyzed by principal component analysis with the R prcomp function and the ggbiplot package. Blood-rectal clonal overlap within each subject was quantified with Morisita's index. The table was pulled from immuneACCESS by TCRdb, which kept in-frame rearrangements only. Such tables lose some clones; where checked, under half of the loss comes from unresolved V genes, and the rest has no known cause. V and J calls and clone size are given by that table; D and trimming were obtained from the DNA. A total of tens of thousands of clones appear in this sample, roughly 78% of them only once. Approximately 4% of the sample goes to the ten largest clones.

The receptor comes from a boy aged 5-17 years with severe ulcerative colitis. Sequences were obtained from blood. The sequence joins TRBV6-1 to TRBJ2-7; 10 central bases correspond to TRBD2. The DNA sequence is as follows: TGTGCCAGCAGTGACTGGACTAGCGGAGACTCCTACGAGCAGTACTTC. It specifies CASSDWTSGDSYEQYF.